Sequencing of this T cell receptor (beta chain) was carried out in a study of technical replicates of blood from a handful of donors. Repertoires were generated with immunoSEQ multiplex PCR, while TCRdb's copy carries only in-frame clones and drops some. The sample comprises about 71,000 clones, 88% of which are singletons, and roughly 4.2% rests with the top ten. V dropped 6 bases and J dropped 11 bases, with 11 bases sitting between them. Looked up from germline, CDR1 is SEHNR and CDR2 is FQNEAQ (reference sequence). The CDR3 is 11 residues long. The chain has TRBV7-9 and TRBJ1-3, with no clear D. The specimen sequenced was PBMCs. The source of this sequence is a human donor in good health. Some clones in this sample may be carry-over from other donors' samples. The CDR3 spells CASRRDRAIYF. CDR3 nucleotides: TGTGCCAGCAGACGTGATCGGGCCATATATTTT. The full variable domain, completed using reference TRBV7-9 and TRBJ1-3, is DTGVSQNPRHKITKRGQNVTFRCDPISEHNRLYWYRQTLGQGPEFLTYFQNEAQLEKSRLLSDRFSAERPKGSFSTLEIQRTEQGDSAMYLCASRRDRAIYFGEGSWLTVV.